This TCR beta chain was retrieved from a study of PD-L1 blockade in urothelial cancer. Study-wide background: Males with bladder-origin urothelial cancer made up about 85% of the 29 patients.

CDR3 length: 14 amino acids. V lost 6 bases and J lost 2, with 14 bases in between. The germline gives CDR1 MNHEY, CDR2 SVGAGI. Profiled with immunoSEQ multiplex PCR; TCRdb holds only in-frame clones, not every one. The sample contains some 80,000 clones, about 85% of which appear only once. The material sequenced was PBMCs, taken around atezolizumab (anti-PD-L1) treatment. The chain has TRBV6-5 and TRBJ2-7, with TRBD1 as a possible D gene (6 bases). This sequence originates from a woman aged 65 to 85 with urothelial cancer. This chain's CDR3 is CASRSRGFTYEQYF. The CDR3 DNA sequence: TGTGCCAGCAGATCCAGGGGTTTTACCTACGAGCAGTACTTC.